The T cell receptor (beta chain) under discussion was sequenced for a study of T cells in localized non-small cell lung cancer. Study results and limitations: Uninvolved neighboring lung showed the greatest T cell clonality, exceeding tumor. Only one tumor region went through sequencing, so heterogeneity may still be there. Longer overall survival associated with higher blood T cell density; shorter survival with higher adjacent-lung clonality.

As regards this clone: Its antigen is not known.

The germline CDR1 and CDR2 sequences are SQVTM and ANQGSEA. This CDR3 region has 12 residues. V shed 8 bases and J shed 5 bases, with 13 bases lying between them. Assay: immunoSEQ multiplex PCR; the TCRdb copy retains only in-frame clones and omits some. The sample consists of approximately 30,000 clones, 70% to 90% of them appearing once. This specimen was peripheral blood, taken before any cancer treatment. This rearrangement joins TRBV29-1 to TRBJ1-3, with D unclear. This receptor was identified in a woman aged 18 to 55 with stage I lung adenocarcinoma. CDR3 sequence reads: CSITDGRNTIYF. DNA of the CDR3: TGCAGCATTACAGACGGGCGAAACACCATATATTTT. Variable domain in full (rest from reference TRBV29-1 and TRBJ1-3): SAVISQKPSRDICQRGTSLTIQCQVDSQVTMMFWYRQQPGQSLTLIATANQGSEATYESGFVIDKFPISRPNLTFSTLTVSNMSPEDSSIYLCSITDGRNTIYFGEGSWLTVV.